The source of this TCR beta chain is a study of T cell repertoires in cytomegalovirus infection. In its sample, this clonotype was seen a few times. This CDR3 is 17 amino acids long. Trimming at V came to 0 bases and at J to 5 bases, leaving 12 bases not matched to a gene. CDR1 and CDR2 (germline): MNHEY, SVGAGI. TCRdb re-derived calls from the reads in MiXCR, one entry per CDR3 protein. The sample comprises 290,000 or so distinct CDR3 sequences, about 23% of which are singletons, and around 13% rests with the top ten. Sequencing was carried out using PBMCs. J is TRBJ2-5 and V is TRBV6-5, with TRBD1 identical over 7 bases. The clonotype comes from a human donor in good health (CMV status not recorded). Some clones in this sample may be carry-over from other donors' samples. CDR3: CASSYSPPGQLGETQYF. CDR3 DNA: TGTGCCAGCAGTTACTCCCCCCCGGGACAGCTGGGCGAGACCCAGTACTTC.